These T cell receptor beta chains were read from a single sample in a study of regulatory and conventional T cells in RAG deficiency. The protocol was immunoSEQ multiplex PCR, while the TCRdb copy is restricted to in-frame clones and leaves out a portion. The table records tens of thousands of clones, approximately 90% of them present only once. This same sample was also part of a study on regulatory T cells.

Specimen: CD8+ T cells sorted from blood. The receptor set was obtained from a human donor in good health. Both conserved end residues are part of each CDR3. Each record gives: J gene, CDR3 length, clone size, V gene, D gene, CDR3 DNA, CDR3 protein. The D gene is left open where the match is weak. Rows give clone size only sometimes, using once, few, many, or a class for an expanded clone.

TRBJ1-2 | 14 | . | TRBV9 | . | TGTGCCAGCAGCCTGCAGTCAGGGACTAAGGGCTACACCTTC | CASSLQSGTKGYTF
TRBJ2-1 | 16 | . | TRBV27 | . | TGTGCCAGCAGTTTAGTAGGGACGGGTCCATACAATGAGCAGTTCTTC | CASSLVGTGPYNEQFF
TRBJ2-1 | 16 | . | TRBV11-2 | . | TGTGCCAGCAGCTTAGGTCAGCAGATCTCCTACAATGAGCAGTTCTTC | CASSLGQQISYNEQFF
TRBJ2-1 | 14 | . | TRBV6-5 | . | TGTGCCAGCAGCCCGGAGGGACCATACAATGAGCAGTTCTTC | CASSPEGPYNEQFF
TRBJ1-1 | 15 | few | TRBV7-9 | . | TGTGCCAGCAGCCCACCGACACTATTGAACACTGAAGCTTTCTTT | CASSPPTLLNTEAFF
TRBJ2-5 | 17 | . | TRBV5-5 | . | TGTGCCAGCAGCCTGGGGAGGCTGTTGGTATCCCAAGAGACCCAGTACTTC | CASSLGRLLVSQETQYF
TRBJ1-5 | 17 | . | TRBV10-2 | TRBD1 | TGCGCCAGCAGTGAAGAGCGGGTGGGGGACAGGGGGGTTCCCCAGCATTTT | CASSEERVGDRGVPQHF
TRBJ2-5 | 15 | . | TRBV25-1 | . | TGTGCCAGCAGTGAATATAGAGGGATTGAAGAGACCCAGTACTTC | CASSEYRGIEETQYF
TRBJ2-7 | 14 | once | TRBV27 | . | TGTGCCAGCAGTTTGTCGGGGCCAACCTACGAGCAGTACTTC | CASSLSGPTYEQYF
TRBJ1-1 | 13 | once | TRBV6-5 | . | TGTGCCAGCAGATCGGGGCCGAACACTGAAGCTTTCTTT | CASRSGPNTEAFF
TRBJ2-3 | 13 | few | TRBV19 | . | TGTGCCAGTAGTATCGTCCAGACAGATACGCAGTATTTT | CASSIVQTDTQYF
TRBJ2-5 | 19 | once | TRBV7-9 | TRBD2 | TGTGCCAGCAGCTTAGGGGACCTAGCGGGGGCTCTTCCCCAAGAGACCCAGTACTTC | CASSLGDLAGALPQETQYF
TRBJ1-2 | 11 | . | TRBV6-6 | . | TGTGCCAGCTCGCAAGGTTCCGGCTACACCTTC | CASSQGSGYTF
TRBJ2-1 | 15 | . | TRBV9 | TRBD2 | TGTGCCAGCAGCGCCAGCGGGGGGGCCGGGAATGAGCAGTTCTTC | CASSASGGAGNEQFF
TRBJ2-7 | 10 | . | TRBV18 | . | TGTGCCAGCTCACCCCACGACAGGTACTTC | CASSPHDRYF
TRBJ2-3 | 11 | . | TRBV5-1 | TRBD2 | TGCGCCAGCAGCTTCGGGGGGATTCAGTATTTT | CASSFGGIQYF
TRBJ2-1 | 12 | . | TRBV6-5 | TRBD2 | TGTGCCAGCAGGCCCGGGACTAGCCCCCAGTTCTTC | CASRPGTSPQFF
TRBJ2-7 | 13 | . | TRBV7-9 | . | TGTGCCAGCAGCTTAGGTCCAGGGGTCGAGCAGTACTTC | CASSLGPGVEQYF
TRBJ2-3 | 16 | . | TRBV23-1 | . | TGCGCCAGCAGTCAACCCTCAGACAGTCGCACAGATACGCAGTATTTT | CASSQPSDSRTDTQYF
TRBJ2-5 | 13 | . | TRBV25-1 | . | TGTGCCAGCATGGAACAGTACCAAGAGACCCAGTACTTC | CASMEQYQETQYF
TRBJ2-7 | 13 | . | TRBV11-2 | . | TGTGCCAGCAGCTTGGCTGGTGTAGCCGAGCAGTACTTC | CASSLAGVAEQYF
TRBJ2-7 | 16 | . | TRBV4-2 | TRBD1 | TGTGCCAGCAGCCATCGACCGGGACAGAGCACCTACGAGCAGTACTTC | CASSHRPGQSTYEQYF